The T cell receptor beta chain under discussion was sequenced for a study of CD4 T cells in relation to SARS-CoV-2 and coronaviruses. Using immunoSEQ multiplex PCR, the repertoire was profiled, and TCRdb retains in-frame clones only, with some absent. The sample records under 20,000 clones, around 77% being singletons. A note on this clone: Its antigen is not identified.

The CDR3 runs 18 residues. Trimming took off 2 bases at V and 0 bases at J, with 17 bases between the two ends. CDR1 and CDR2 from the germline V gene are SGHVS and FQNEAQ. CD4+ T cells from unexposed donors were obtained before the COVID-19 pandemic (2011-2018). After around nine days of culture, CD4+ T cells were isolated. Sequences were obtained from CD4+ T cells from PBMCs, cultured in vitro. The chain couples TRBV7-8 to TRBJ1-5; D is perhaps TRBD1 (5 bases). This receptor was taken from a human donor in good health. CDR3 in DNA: TGTGCCAGCAGCTTAATGCGGCAGGACATTTATAGCAATCAGCCCCAGCATTTT. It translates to CASSLMRQDIYSNQPQHF.